This T cell receptor beta chain derives from a study of blood T cell repertoires in COVID-19. The protocol was immunoSEQ multiplex PCR, while the TCRdb copy is restricted to in-frame clones and leaves out a portion. The sample yields fewer than 250,000 clones, roughly 90% seen once. The CDR3 is 14 residues long. Germline CDR1 reads ENHRY; CDR2 reads SYGVKD. V was clipped by 6 bases and J by 1 base; unmatched bases: 5. The chain has TRBV10-3 and TRBJ1-1, with 7 positions matching TRBD1. The sequencing sample was made of peripheral blood. This sequence originates from a woman between 65 and 79 years old with acute or convalescent COVID-19. DNA of the CDR3: TGTGCCATCAGAAGACAGGGACCGAACACTGAAGCTTTCTTT. This codes for CAIRRQGPNTEAFF.